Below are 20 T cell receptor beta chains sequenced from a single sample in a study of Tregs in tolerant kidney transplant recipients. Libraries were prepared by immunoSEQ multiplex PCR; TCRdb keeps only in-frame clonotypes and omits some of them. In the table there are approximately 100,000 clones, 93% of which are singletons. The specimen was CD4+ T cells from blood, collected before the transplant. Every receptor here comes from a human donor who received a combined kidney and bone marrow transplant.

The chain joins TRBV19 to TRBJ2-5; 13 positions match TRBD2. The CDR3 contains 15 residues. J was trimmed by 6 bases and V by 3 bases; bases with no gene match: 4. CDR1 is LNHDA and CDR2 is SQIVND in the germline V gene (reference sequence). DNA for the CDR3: TGTGCCAGTAGTATCGGACTAGCGGGGGACAAGACCCAGTACTTC. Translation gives CASSIGLAGDKTQYF.

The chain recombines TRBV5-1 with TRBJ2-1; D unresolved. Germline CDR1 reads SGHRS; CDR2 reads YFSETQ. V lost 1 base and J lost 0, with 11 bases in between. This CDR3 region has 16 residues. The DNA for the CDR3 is TGCGCCAGCAGCTTGACTATCCGGAGCTCCTACAATGAGCAGTTCTTC. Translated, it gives CASSLTIRSSYNEQFF. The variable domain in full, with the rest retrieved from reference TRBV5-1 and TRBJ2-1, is KAGVTQTPRYLIKTRGQQVTLSCSPISGHRSVSWYQQTPGQGLQFLFEYFSETQRNKGNFPGRFSGRQFSNSRSEMNVSTLELGDSALYLCASSLTIRSSYNEQFFGPGTRLTVL.

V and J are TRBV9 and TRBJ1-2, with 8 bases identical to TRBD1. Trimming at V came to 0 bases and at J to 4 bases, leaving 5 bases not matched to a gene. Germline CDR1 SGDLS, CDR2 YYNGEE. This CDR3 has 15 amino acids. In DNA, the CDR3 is TGTGCCAGCAGCGTAGGGGACAGGTCAGCCTATGGCTACACCTTC. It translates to CASSVGDRSAYGYTF.

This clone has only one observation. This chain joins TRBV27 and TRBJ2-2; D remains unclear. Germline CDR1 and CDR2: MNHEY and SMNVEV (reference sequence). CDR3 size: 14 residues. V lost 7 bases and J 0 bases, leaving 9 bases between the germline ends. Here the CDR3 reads CASKILANTGELFF. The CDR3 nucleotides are TGTGCCAGCAAAATACTCGCGAACACCGGGGAGCTGTTTTTT.

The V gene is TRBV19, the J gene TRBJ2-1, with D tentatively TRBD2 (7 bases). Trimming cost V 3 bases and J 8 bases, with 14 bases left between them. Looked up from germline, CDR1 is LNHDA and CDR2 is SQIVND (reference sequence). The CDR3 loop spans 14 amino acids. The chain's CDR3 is CASSIGGAVYEQFF. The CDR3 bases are TGTGCCAGTAGTATTGGGGGGGCCGTGTATGAGCAGTTCTTC.

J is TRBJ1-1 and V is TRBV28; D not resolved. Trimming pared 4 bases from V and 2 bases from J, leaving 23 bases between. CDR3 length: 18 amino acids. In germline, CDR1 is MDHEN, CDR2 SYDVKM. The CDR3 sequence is CASSSVAHPPGLNTEAFF. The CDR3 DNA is TGTGCCAGCAGTTCTGTGGCTCACCCCCCAGGCCTAAACACTGAAGCTTTCTTT.

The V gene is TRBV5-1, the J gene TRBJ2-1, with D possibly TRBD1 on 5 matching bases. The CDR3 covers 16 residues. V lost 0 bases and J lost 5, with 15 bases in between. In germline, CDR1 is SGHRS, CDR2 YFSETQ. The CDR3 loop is CASSLEGLVVNNEQFF. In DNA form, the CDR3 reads TGCGCCAGCAGCTTGGAGGGGCTAGTGGTAAACAATGAGCAGTTCTTC.

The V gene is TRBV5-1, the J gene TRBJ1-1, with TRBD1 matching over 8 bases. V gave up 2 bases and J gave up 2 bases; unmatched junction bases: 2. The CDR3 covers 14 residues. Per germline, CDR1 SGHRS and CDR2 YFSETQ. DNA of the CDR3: TGCGCCAGCAGCTTAGCAGGGGGCAACACTGAAGCTTTCTTT. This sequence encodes CASSLAGGNTEAFF.

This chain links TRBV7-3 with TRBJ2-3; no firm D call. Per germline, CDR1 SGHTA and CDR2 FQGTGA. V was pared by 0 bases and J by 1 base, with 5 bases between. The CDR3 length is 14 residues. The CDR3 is CASSLTSGTDTQYF. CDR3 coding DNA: TGTGCCAGCAGCTTAACGTCAGGCACAGATACGCAGTATTTT.

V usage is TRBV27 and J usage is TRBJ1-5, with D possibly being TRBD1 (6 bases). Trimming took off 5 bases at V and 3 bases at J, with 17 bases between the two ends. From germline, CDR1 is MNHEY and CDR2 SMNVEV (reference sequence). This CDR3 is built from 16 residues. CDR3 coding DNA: TGTGCCAGCAGTCTACAGGGCCCGATTGCCAATCAGCCCCAGCATTTT. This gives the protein CASSLQGPIANQPQHF.

The CDR3: CASSLLLRGPGEQYF. In DNA, the CDR3 is TGTGCCAGTAGCCTCTTGCTGCGGGGGCCCGGAGAGCAGTACTTC. The chain employs TRBV19 and TRBJ2-5; TRBD2 is a possible D gene (7 bases). This CDR3 region has 15 residues. Trimming stripped 6 bases from V and 11 bases from J, with 25 bases between. The germline V gene has CDR1 LNHDA and CDR2 SQIVND (reference sequence).

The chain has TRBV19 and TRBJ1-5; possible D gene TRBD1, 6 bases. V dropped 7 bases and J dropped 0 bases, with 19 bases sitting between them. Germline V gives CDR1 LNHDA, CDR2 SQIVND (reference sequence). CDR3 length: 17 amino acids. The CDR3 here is CASTPSRGTFSNQPQHF. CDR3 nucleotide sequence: TGTGCCAGTACCCCATCGCGGGGGACATTTAGCAATCAGCCCCAGCATTTT.

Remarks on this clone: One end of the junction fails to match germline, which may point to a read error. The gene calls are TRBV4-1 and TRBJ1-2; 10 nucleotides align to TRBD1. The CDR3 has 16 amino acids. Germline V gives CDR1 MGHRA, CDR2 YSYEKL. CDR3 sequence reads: CASSQPNGQGGNGYPF. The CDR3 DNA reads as TGCGCCAGCAGCCAACCAAACGGACAGGGGGGTAATGGCTACCCCTTC.

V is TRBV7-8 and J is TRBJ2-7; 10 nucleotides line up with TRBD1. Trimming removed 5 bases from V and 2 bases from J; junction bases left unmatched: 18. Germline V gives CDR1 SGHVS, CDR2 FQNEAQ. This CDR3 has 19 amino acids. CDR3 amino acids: CASSLRQGATRLATYEQYF. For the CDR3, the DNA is TGTGCCAGCAGCCTCCGACAGGGGGCAACGCGACTAGCGACCTACGAGCAGTACTTC.

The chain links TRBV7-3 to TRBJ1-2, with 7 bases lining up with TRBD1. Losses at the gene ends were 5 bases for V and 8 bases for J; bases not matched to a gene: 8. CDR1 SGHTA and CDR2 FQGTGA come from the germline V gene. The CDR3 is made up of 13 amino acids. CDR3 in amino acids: CASSPEGAGGYTF. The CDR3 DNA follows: TGTGCCAGCAGCCCAGAGGGGGCTGGGGGCTACACCTTC. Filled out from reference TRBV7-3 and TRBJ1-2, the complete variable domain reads GAGVSQTPSNKVTEKGKYVELRCDPISGHTALYWYRQSLGQGPEFLIYFQGTGAADDSGLPNDRFFAVRPEGSVSTLKIQRTERGDSAVYLCASSPEGAGGYTFGSGTRLTVV.

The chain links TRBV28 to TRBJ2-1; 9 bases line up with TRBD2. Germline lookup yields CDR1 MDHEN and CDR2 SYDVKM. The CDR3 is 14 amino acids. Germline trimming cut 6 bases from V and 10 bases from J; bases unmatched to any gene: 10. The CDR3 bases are TGTGCCAGCAGCCCCTGGGCGGGGGGGAGGGAGCAGTTCTTC. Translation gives CASSPWAGGREQFF. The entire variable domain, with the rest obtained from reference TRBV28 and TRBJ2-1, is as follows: DVKVTQSSRYLVKRTGEKVFLECVQDMDHENMFWYRQDPGLGLRLIYFSYDVKMKEKGDIPEGYSVSREKKERFSLILESASTNQTSMYLCASSPWAGGREQFFGPGTRLTVL.

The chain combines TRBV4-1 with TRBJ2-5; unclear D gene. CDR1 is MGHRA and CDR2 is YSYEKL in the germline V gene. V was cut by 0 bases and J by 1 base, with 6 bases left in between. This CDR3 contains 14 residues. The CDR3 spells CASSQDTGQETQYF. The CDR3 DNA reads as TGCGCCAGCAGCCAAGACACCGGCCAAGAGACCCAGTACTTC.

The CDR3 reads CASSPGSGGAYNEQFF. DNA of the CDR3: TGCGCCAGCAGCCCCGGGTCGGGGGGGGCCTACAATGAGCAGTTCTTC. This chain joins TRBV5-1 and TRBJ2-1; 8 positions match TRBD2. The CDR3 is 16 residues long. Per the germline V gene, CDR1 is SGHRS and CDR2 is YFSETQ. V gave up 4 bases and J gave up 2 bases; unmatched junction bases: 8. The full variable domain, its missing parts supplied by reference TRBV5-1 and TRBJ2-1, is KAGVTQTPRYLIKTRGQQVTLSCSPISGHRSVSWYQQTPGQGLQFLFEYFSETQRNKGNFPGRFSGRQFSNSRSEMNVSTLELGDSALYLCASSPGSGGAYNEQFFGPGTRLTVL.

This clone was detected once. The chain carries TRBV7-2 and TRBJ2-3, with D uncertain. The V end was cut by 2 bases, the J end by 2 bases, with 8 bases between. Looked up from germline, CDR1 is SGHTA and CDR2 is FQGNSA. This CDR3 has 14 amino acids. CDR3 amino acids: CASSLSSSTDTQYF. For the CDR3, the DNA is TGTGCCAGCAGCTTATCATCATCCACAGATACGCAGTATTTT.

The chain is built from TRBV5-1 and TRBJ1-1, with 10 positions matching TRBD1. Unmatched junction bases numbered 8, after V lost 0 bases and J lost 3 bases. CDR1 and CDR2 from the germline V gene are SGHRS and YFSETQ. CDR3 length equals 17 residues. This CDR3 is CASSLGGTGEGHTEAFF. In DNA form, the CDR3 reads TGCGCCAGCAGCTTGGGTGGGACAGGGGAAGGTCACACTGAAGCTTTCTTT.